The clone carrying this T cell receptor beta chain was seen at least ten times. The sample originates from a study of T cell repertoires in cytomegalovirus infection. The CDR3 is made up of 16 amino acids. V was clipped by 5 bases and J by 0 bases; unmatched bases: 8. Germline CDR1 and CDR2: SGHTA and FQGNSA. TCRdb called the reads again in MiXCR, with one record for every CDR3 protein. The table lists 85,000 to 120,000 distinct CDR3 sequences, approximately 15% of them singletons. Sequenced sample: PBMCs. This TCR derives from a human donor in good health (CMV status not recorded). Some clones in this sample may be carry-over from other donors' samples. The rearrangement uses TRBV7-2 and TRBJ1-1; 8 bases fit TRBD1. For the CDR3, the DNA is TGTGCCAGCAGCCCGCGGACAGGGTTTATGAACACTGAAGCTTTCTTT. As protein: CASSPRTGFMNTEAFF.